These 26 T cell receptor beta chains were sequenced from one sample in a study of response to subunit inactivated influenza vaccine. One entry per CDR3 protein results from TCRdb running MiXCR on the RT-PCR reads. The sample includes hundreds of thousands of distinct CDR3 sequences, 7.6% of them seen just once. The sequences come from PBMCs from blood, collected 23 months after vaccination. The receptors were sampled from a man aged 50 to 75 who received an inactivated influenza vaccine.

This clonotype showed up many times. This chain connects TRBV7-9 to TRBJ2-1; D not certain. V dropped 0 bases and J dropped 0 bases, with 9 bases sitting between them. The CDR3 has 16 amino acids. Germline V gives CDR1 SEHNR, CDR2 FQNEAQ (reference sequence). CDR3 coding DNA: TGTGCCAGCAGCTTAGCGGGGTTGGGCTCCTACAATGAGCAGTTCTTC. Its protein is CASSLAGLGSYNEQFF.

The chain uses TRBV20-1 and TRBJ2-7; 8 bases agree with TRBD2. Germline trimming cut 6 bases from V and 1 base from J; bases unmatched to any gene: 8. This CDR3 region has 14 residues. CDR1 is DFQATT, CDR2 SNEGSKA, per germline (reference sequence). CDR3 DNA: TGCAGTGCCAAGGGCGGGGGGCCTTCCTACGAGCAGTACTTC. This encodes CSAKGGGPSYEQYF.

This clonotype has a count of ten or more. The genes are TRBV7-2 and TRBJ2-7; the D gene is possibly TRBD2 (7 bases). Germline V gives CDR1 SGHTA, CDR2 FQGNSA. CDR3 length: 13 amino acids. Trimming shortened V by 5 bases and J by 6 bases, and 14 bases separated the two germline ends. The CDR3 sequence is CASSLGGGAEQYF. The CDR3 DNA reads TGTGCCAGCAGCCTAGGGGGAGGGGCCGAGCAGTACTTC.

This clonotype was seen more than once but under ten times. This chain uses TRBV5-1 with TRBJ2-3; D ambiguous. The CDR3 length is 13 residues. The V gene lost 5 bases and the J gene lost 0 bases, with 7 bases spanning the gap. Germline values: CDR1 SGHRS, CDR2 YFSETQ. CDR3 bases: TGCGCCAGCAGGGCTTCTAGCACAGATACGCAGTATTTT. Protein product: CASRASSTDTQYF.

This clonotype was seen many times. V and J are TRBV29-1 and TRBJ2-3; D is ambiguous. The length of the CDR3 is 15 residues. CDR1 and CDR2 (germline): SQVTM, ANQGSEA. Trimming removed 8 bases from V and 0 bases from J, with 18 bases in between. The CDR3 DNA reads as TGCAGCCACTCCCGGACGTCTTCTAGCACAGATACGCAGTATTTT. Residues: CSHSRTSSSTDTQYF.

V and J are TRBV30 and TRBJ2-5; D unclear. V was clipped by 4 bases and J by 5 bases, with 5 bases between them. This CDR3 has 10 amino acids. CDR1 is GTSNPN and CDR2 is SVGIG in the germline V gene (reference sequence). CDR3 region: CAWKMETQYF. Written as DNA, the CDR3 is TGTGCCTGGAAGATGGAGACCCAGTACTTC.

This clonotype was counted only a few times. The rearrangement links TRBV27 to TRBJ2-3; no definite D call. CDR1 is MNHEY and CDR2 is SMNVEV in the germline V gene (reference sequence). Trimming left V 7 bases short and J 0 bases short, with 14 bases between. The CDR3 extends over 15 amino acids. CDR3 region: CASTLSFSSTDTQYF. The CDR3 nucleotides read TGTGCCAGCACCCTTAGCTTTTCCAGCACAGATACGCAGTATTTT.

The chain combines TRBV5-1 with TRBJ2-5; 11 bases line up with TRBD2. This CDR3 is 18 amino acids long. V lost 0 bases and J lost 2; bases outside the gene matches: 9. Germline CDR1 SGHRS, CDR2 YFSETQ. Here the CDR3 DNA reads TGCGCCAGCAGCTTGGTGGCTAGCGGGGGGATCATACAAGAGACCCAGTACTTC. Protein: CASSLVASGGIIQETQYF.

This clonotype was counted between two and nine times. The chain is built from TRBV20-1 and TRBJ2-1, with 7 bases that match TRBD2. Germline loops: CDR1 DFQATT, CDR2 SNEGSKA (reference sequence). The CDR3 contains 15 residues. Trimming cost V 3 bases and J 4 bases; bases outside gene matches: 9. CDR3 region: CSARGWAGEYNEQFF. The CDR3 DNA follows: TGCAGTGCTAGGGGATGGGCGGGAGAGTACAATGAGCAGTTCTTC.

This clonotype was observed at least ten times. This rearrangement joins TRBV5-1 to TRBJ2-7; 7 bases map to TRBD1. The CDR3 is made up of 14 amino acids. Germline V CDR1 and CDR2: SGHRS, YFSETQ. Unmatched junction bases numbered 7, after V lost 2 bases and J lost 5 bases. The CDR3 nucleotides read TGCGCCAGCAGCTTTTCCGGAGACAGGGACGAGCAGTACTTC. This sequence encodes CASSFSGDRDEQYF.

A few counts support this clonotype. V usage is TRBV12-3 or TRBV12-4 and J usage is TRBJ2-5; 7 bases line up with TRBD1. J was trimmed by 0 bases and V by 7 bases; bases with no gene match: 14. This CDR3 comprises 17 residues. CDR3 sequence: CASNPGETGLYQETQYF. The DNA of the CDR3 is TGTGCCAGCAACCCAGGAGAGACAGGGTTGTACCAAGAGACCCAGTACTTC.

The sample holds a few counts of this clonotype. V is TRBV10-3 and J is TRBJ2-1; 7 nucleotides match TRBD2. This CDR3 region has 19 residues. J gave up 0 bases and V 2 bases, and 13 bases lay outside the gene matches. Germline CDR1 is ENHRY and CDR2 is SYGVKD. The CDR3 DNA is TGTGCCATCAGTGAGCTTCCCCTCGGCGGGAGTTTCTCCTACAATGAGCAGTTCTTC. As protein: CAISELPLGGSFSYNEQFF.

The sample holds a few counts of this clonotype. This rearrangement joins TRBV6-2 or TRBV6-3 to TRBJ1-1, with a tentative D call TRBD1 (5 bases). The germline V and J ends were trimmed by 2 bases and 11 bases, with 12 bases remaining between them. The CDR3 is made up of 12 amino acids. The V gene's germline CDR1 is MNHEY and CDR2 SVGEGT. The CDR3 is CASSYGGTSAFF. The CDR3 DNA is TGTGCCAGCAGTTACGGGGGGACTTCGGCTTTCTTT.

In its sample, this clonotype was seen a few times. The genes are TRBV7-9 and TRBJ2-7, with a weak D call TRBD2 (6 bases). Trimming took off 2 bases at V and 5 bases at J, with 13 bases between the two ends. The CDR3 covers 14 residues. CDR1 is SEHNR and CDR2 is FQNEAQ in the germline V gene (reference sequence). This chain's CDR3 is CASSLFPGLHEQYF. For the CDR3, the DNA is TGTGCCAGCAGCTTATTTCCGGGACTCCACGAGCAGTACTTC.

This clonotype was observed a handful of times. The chain carries TRBV5-6 and TRBJ2-7; possibly TRBD2 for D (6 bases). Per germline, CDR1 SGHDT and CDR2 YYEEEE. V was clipped by 4 bases and J by 7 bases, with 15 bases between them. CDR3 length: 13 residues. CDR3 residues: CASSAPGVGEQYF. CDR3 coding DNA: TGTGCCAGCAGCGCACCGGGGGTGGGGGAGCAGTACTTC.

This clonotype was counted many times. The rearrangement links TRBV7-9 to TRBJ1-2; 9 nucleotides align to TRBD1. There are 15 residues in the CDR3. Germline V gene data show CDR1 as SEHNR and CDR2 as FQNEAQ (reference sequence). The junction had 8 bases not matched to a gene; V was cut back by 5 bases and J by 4 bases. CDR3 in amino acids: CASSLGQGPLYGYTF. In DNA form, the CDR3 reads TGTGCCAGCAGCCTTGGACAGGGGCCCCTCTATGGCTACACCTTC. Supplemented by reference TRBV7-9 and TRBJ1-2, the full variable domain reads DTGVSQNPRHKITKRGQNVTFRCDPISEHNRLYWYRQTLGQGPEFLTYFQNEAQLEKSRLLSDRFSAERPKGSFSTLEIQRTEQGDSAMYLCASSLGQGPLYGYTFGSGTRLTVV.

This clonotype was observed a handful of times. V gene TRBV5-1 combines with J gene TRBJ1-4, with a weak D call TRBD1 (5 bases). V lost 4 bases to trimming and J lost 7 bases, with 14 bases between them. Germline V gives CDR1 SGHRS, CDR2 YFSETQ. This CDR3 has 14 amino acids. The CDR3 loop is CASSVGTGGEKLFF. CDR3 coding DNA: TGCGCCAGCAGCGTCGGGACGGGGGGTGAAAAACTGTTTTTT.

This clonotype was observed many times. The V and J genes are TRBV3-1 and TRBJ1-1; D not resolved. The germline gives CDR1 LGHDT, CDR2 YNNKEL (reference sequence). The V gene lost 1 base and the J gene lost 4 bases, with 13 bases spanning the gap. The CDR3 loop spans 15 amino acids. CDR3 in DNA: TGTGCCAGCAGCCAAGTAGCCATCCGGGGCACTGAAGCTTTCTTT. Amino acid sequence: CASSQVAIRGTEAFF.

This clonotype was recorded at least ten times. The V call is TRBV12-3 or TRBV12-4, the J call TRBJ1-5; no firm D call. Trimming took off 3 bases at V and 4 bases at J, with 7 bases between the two ends. This CDR3 is 13 amino acids long. Written as DNA, the CDR3 is TGTGCCAGCAGTTTGGCAGTGAATCAGCCCCAGCATTTT. Translation: CASSLAVNQPQHF.

In this sample, this clonotype turned up a few times. This sequence joins TRBV20-1 and TRBJ2-7; the D is unclear. CDR1 is DFQATT and CDR2 is SNEGSKA in the germline V gene (reference sequence). CDR3 length: 14 residues. Between the trimmed V and J ends, which lost 3 bases and 1 base, there was a span of 13 bases. In DNA form, the CDR3 reads TGCAGTGCTAGCGAGCAACTCGGGTCCTACGAGCAGTACTTC. It translates to CSASEQLGSYEQYF.

Comments on this clonotype: The junction departs from germline at one end; a sequencing error may be responsible. The chain employs TRBV5-1 and TRBJ2-3; TRBD2 might be the D (5 bases). This CDR3 has 14 residues. Germline CDR1 SGHRS, CDR2 YFSETQ. The CDR3 nucleotides are TGCGCCAGCAGCCTGGGGAGCAGCACAGATACGCGGTATTTT. This translates into CASSLGSSTDTRYF.

The V and J genes are TRBV7-9 and TRBJ2-2; D possibly corresponds to TRBD1 (5 bases). Germline V gene data show CDR1 as SEHNR and CDR2 as FQNEAQ (reference sequence). Trimming removed 4 bases at V and 1 base at J, with 10 bases between. The CDR3 sequence is 15 residues long. As DNA, the CDR3 is TGTGCCAGCAGCTATTGGCAGGGGAACACCGGGGAGCTGTTTTTT. It codes for CASSYWQGNTGELFF. The full variable domain, rest sourced from reference TRBV7-9 and TRBJ2-2, is DTGVSQNPRHKITKRGQNVTFRCDPISEHNRLYWYRQTLGQGPEFLTYFQNEAQLEKSRLLSDRFSAERPKGSFSTLEIQRTEQGDSAMYLCASSYWQGNTGELFFGEGSRLTVL.

The genes are TRBV7-9 and TRBJ2-1, with unresolved D. Trimming removed 5 bases from V and 12 bases from J, with 11 bases in between. The germline V gene has CDR1 SEHNR and CDR2 FQNEAQ (reference sequence). CDR3 length: 11 residues. The CDR3 loop reads CASSPRLRQFF. DNA of the CDR3: TGTGCCAGCAGCCCGCGCTTACGGCAGTTCTTC.

The chain recombines TRBV5-1 with TRBJ2-5, with D hard to call. CDR3 length equals 14 residues. Germline V gene data show CDR1 as SGHRS and CDR2 as YFSETQ. V was pared by 0 bases and J by 0 bases, with 6 bases between. CDR3 DNA: TGCGCCAGCAGCTTGGGCAGCTACCAAGAGACCCAGTACTTC. Its translation is CASSLGSYQETQYF.

This clonotype was counted ten times or more. J is TRBJ2-7 and V is TRBV7-9; D is unresolved. CDR3 length: 14 residues. Trimming took 5 bases from V and 0 from J, leaving 11 bases between them. Germline V gene lookup returns CDR1 SEHNR and CDR2 FQNEAQ (reference sequence). The CDR3 region has the DNA TGTGCCAGCAGCCCTCAGCTAAGCTCCTACGAGCAGTACTTC. Amino acids: CASSPQLSSYEQYF.

V gene TRBV12-3 or TRBV12-4 combines with J gene TRBJ2-5, with D unresolved. Trimming took 6 bases from V and 7 from J, leaving 18 bases between them. This CDR3 contains 14 residues. The CDR3: CASSWGGAMGTQYF. The CDR3 DNA reads TGTGCCAGCAGCTGGGGTGGAGCCATGGGGACCCAGTACTTC.